This TCR beta chain appears in the sequencing data of a study of graft-versus-host responses after intestinal transplantation. About the study: For around three years after anti-thymocyte globulin induction, all recipients took tacrolimus and steroids. Study findings and constraints: The authors found GvH clones in recipient marrow, some appearing first in ileum or blood. Individuals who had graft-donor T cell macrochimerism had allografts that showed high graft-versus-host to host-versus-graft clonal ratios. The highest levels of circulating GvH clones went along with early declines in HvG clones after transplant.

As for this clone: Antigen: not known.

Only in-frame clones appear in the TCRdb table, and some are missing; sequencing was by immunoSEQ multiplex PCR. The sample yields 100,000 to 120,000 clones, around 93% seen once. The CDR3 has 19 amino acids. With V trimmed by 1 base and J by 2 bases, 12 bases remained unmatched. The germline gives CDR1 MNHNS, CDR2 SASEGT. Sequences were derived from unstimulated CD8+ T cells sorted from spleen or lymph node cells, sampled before intestinal transplant. The chain joins TRBV6-1 to TRBJ2-7, with 12 nucleotides matching TRBD2. This receptor was taken from a human donor who received an intestinal transplant. The CDR3 DNA is TGTGCCAGCAGTGAAGGGTACGCGACTAGCGGGAGAAGGACCTACGAGCAGTACTTC. This codes for CASSEGYATSGRRTYEQYF.